This T cell receptor (beta chain) stems from a study of CD8+ T cells in alopecia areata. Study details: Spontaneously alopecic C3H/HeJ graft donors, about 6-13 months old, gave skin to roughly 7-10-week-old female C3H/HeJ mice.

This clone was found many times. The gene names given are mouse names. The DNA ends 4 residues before the CDR3 does, and the rest of the CDR3 is filled in from the germline J gene. Extraction of RNA preceded its reverse transcription into cDNA, which served as the sequencing template. This table comes from immunoSEQ multiplex PCR, and its TCRdb copy is limited to in-frame clones, with some not included. The sample includes some 120,000 clones, none of them occurring once. V shed 1 base and J shed 0 bases, with 7 bases lying between them. Germline CDR1 and CDR2: NNHDY and SYVADS. The CDR3 spans 15 residues.

The genes are TRBV13-3 and TRBJ1-4; D gene uncertain. The sequencing input was lesional skin. This TCR was recovered from a C3H/HeJ mouse with alopecia areata. Mouse MHC haplotype: H2-k. CDR3 amino acids: CASSDSRFSNERLFF. The part of the CDR3 DNA that was read is TGTGCCAGCAGTGATTCCAGGTTTTCCAACGAA.